Listed below are T cell receptor beta chains from one sample, sequenced in a study of T cell responses to AZD1222 COVID-19 vaccine. Profiled with immunoSEQ multiplex PCR; TCRdb holds only in-frame clones, not every one. The table lists around 100,000 clones, 70% to 90% of them singletons, with around 3.1% in the top ten. The specimen comprised peripheral blood, sampled on day 0 of AZD1222 vaccination. The receptor set was obtained from an adult in good health. The CDR3 runs from the conserved cysteine through the conserved F or W. D genes are given only for firm matches. Clone sizes are given selectively: once, few, many, or a class where the clone is expanded.

D gene: TRBD1
clone size: .
V gene: TRBV7-7
CDR3 length: 15
J gene: TRBJ2-5
CDR3 protein: CASSSTGTEGETQYF
CDR3 DNA: TGTGCTAGCAGCTCGACCGGGACAGAGGGGGAGACCCAGTACTTC

D gene: .
clone size: few
V gene: TRBV5-8
CDR3 length: 15
J gene: TRBJ1-3
CDR3 protein: CASRAERESGNTIYF
CDR3 DNA: TGTGCCAGCAGGGCGGAGAGAGAGTCTGGAAACACCATATATTTT

D gene: TRBD2
clone size: .
V gene: TRBV4-3
CDR3 length: 18
J gene: TRBJ2-3
CDR3 protein: CASSQEFWEGQGTDTQYF
CDR3 DNA: TGCGCCAGCAGCCAAGAGTTTTGGGAGGGGCAAGGCACAGATACGCAGTATTTT

D gene: TRBD2
clone size: .
V gene: TRBV9
CDR3 length: 15
J gene: TRBJ2-2
CDR3 protein: CASSPRGGNTGELFF
CDR3 DNA: TGTGCCAGCAGCCCCCGCGGGGGGAACACCGGGGAGCTGTTTTTT

D gene: TRBD2
clone size: .
V gene: TRBV6-2/TRBV6-3
CDR3 length: 14
J gene: TRBJ2-3
CDR3 protein: CASSSGLATDTQYF
CDR3 DNA: TGTGCCAGCAGTTCGGGACTAGCCACAGATACGCAGTATTTT

D gene: .
clone size: .
V gene: TRBV7-9
CDR3 length: 13
J gene: TRBJ1-1
CDR3 protein: CASSSGRNTEAFF
CDR3 DNA: TGTGCCAGCAGCTCGGGACGGAACACTGAAGCTTTCTTT

D gene: .
clone size: .
V gene: TRBV9
CDR3 length: 14
J gene: TRBJ1-5
CDR3 protein: CASSVEGGNQPQHF
CDR3 DNA: TGTGCCAGCAGCGTTGAAGGGGGCAATCAGCCCCAGCATTTT

D gene: .
clone size: .
V gene: TRBV24-1
CDR3 length: 14
J gene: TRBJ2-1
CDR3 protein: CATGSERSYNEQFF
CDR3 DNA: TGTGCCACCGGAAGCGAACGGTCCTACAATGAGCAGTTCTTC

D gene: TRBD1
clone size: .
V gene: TRBV2
CDR3 length: 15
J gene: TRBJ1-2
CDR3 protein: CASRKNRGPDYGYTF
CDR3 DNA: TGTGCCAGCAGAAAAAACAGGGGCCCAGACTATGGCTACACCTTC

D gene: .
clone size: .
V gene: TRBV7-2
CDR3 length: 14
J gene: TRBJ2-5
CDR3 protein: CASSYRGSAETQYF
CDR3 DNA: TGTGCCAGCAGCTATCGGGGAAGCGCAGAGACCCAGTACTTC

D gene: .
clone size: .
V gene: TRBV6-1
CDR3 length: 14
J gene: TRBJ1-2
CDR3 protein: CASSETGISYGYTF
CDR3 DNA: TGTGCCAGCAGTGAAACCGGGATCTCCTATGGCTACACCTTC

D gene: TRBD2
clone size: .
V gene: TRBV5-1
CDR3 length: 16
J gene: TRBJ2-1
CDR3 protein: CASSSGTSGIANEQFF
CDR3 DNA: TGTGCCAGCAGCTCTGGGACTAGCGGAATAGCCAATGAGCAGTTCTTC

D gene: .
clone size: .
V gene: TRBV19
CDR3 length: 14
J gene: TRBJ1-4
CDR3 protein: CASLKTATNEKLFF
CDR3 DNA: TGTGCCAGCCTTAAGACAGCAACTAATGAAAAACTGTTTTTT

D gene: .
clone size: .
V gene: TRBV15
CDR3 length: 15
J gene: TRBJ2-1
CDR3 protein: CATSSDGSSYNEQFF
CDR3 DNA: TGTGCCACCAGCAGTGACGGCAGCTCCTACAATGAGCAGTTCTTC

D gene: .
clone size: .
V gene: TRBV7-2
CDR3 length: 15
J gene: TRBJ1-5
CDR3 protein: CASSPWGQFNQPQHF
CDR3 DNA: TGTGCCAGCAGCCCCTGGGGGCAGTTCAATCAGCCCCAGCATTTT

D gene: .
clone size: .
V gene: TRBV5-4
CDR3 length: 15
J gene: TRBJ2-1
CDR3 protein: CASSLFGGDYNEQFF
CDR3 DNA: TGTGCCAGCAGCTTGTTTGGTGGCGACTACAATGAGCAGTTCTTC

D gene: .
clone size: once
V gene: TRBV19
CDR3 length: 11
J gene: TRBJ1-2
CDR3 protein: CASSIGNGYTF
CDR3 DNA: TGTGCCAGTAGTATTGGCAATGGCTACACCTTC

D gene: .
clone size: .
V gene: TRBV3-1/TRBV3-2
CDR3 length: 14
J gene: TRBJ1-2
CDR3 protein: CASSQRALNYGYTF
CDR3 DNA: TGTGCCAGCAGCCAACGGGCCCTCAACTATGGCTACACCTTC

D gene: .
clone size: .
V gene: TRBV12-3/TRBV12-4
CDR3 length: 13
J gene: TRBJ1-1
CDR3 protein: CASSLEIRTEAFF
CDR3 DNA: TGTGCCAGCAGTTTGGAGATCCGCACTGAAGCTTTCTTT

D gene: TRBD2
clone size: once
V gene: TRBV7-2
CDR3 length: 15
J gene: TRBJ2-1
CDR3 protein: CASSLGSGGLDEQFF
CDR3 DNA: TGTGCCAGCAGCTTAGGTAGCGGGGGGTTGGATGAGCAGTTCTTC

D gene: .
clone size: .
V gene: TRBV11-1
CDR3 length: 14
J gene: TRBJ1-1
CDR3 protein: CASSFAPPTAEAFF
CDR3 DNA: TGTGCCAGCAGCTTCGCTCCACCGACAGCTGAAGCTTTCTTT

D gene: .
clone size: once
V gene: TRBV5-1
CDR3 length: 14
J gene: TRBJ1-1
CDR3 protein: CASSLPDGRTEAFF
CDR3 DNA: TGTGCCAGCAGCTTGCCCGACGGGCGCACTGAAGCTTTCTTT

D gene: TRBD2
clone size: .
V gene: TRBV19
CDR3 length: 16
J gene: TRBJ2-3
CDR3 protein: CASSIEGLAGADTQYF
CDR3 DNA: TGTGCCAGTAGTATAGAGGGACTAGCGGGAGCAGATACGCAGTATTTT

D gene: .
clone size: .
V gene: TRBV19
CDR3 length: 14
J gene: TRBJ1-1
CDR3 protein: CASSIPGKNTEAFF
CDR3 DNA: TGTGCCAGTAGTATTCCAGGGAAGAACACTGAAGCTTTCTTT

D gene: .
clone size: .
V gene: TRBV5-5
CDR3 length: 15
J gene: TRBJ2-5
CDR3 protein: CASSLEGLTQETQYF
CDR3 DNA: TGTGCCAGCAGCTTAGAAGGACTAACTCAAGAGACCCAGTACTTC

D gene: .
clone size: .
V gene: TRBV25-1
CDR3 length: 17
J gene: TRBJ2-6
CDR3 protein: CASSESGGLYGANVLTF
CDR3 DNA: TGTGCCAGCAGTGAATCCGGAGGGTTATACGGGGCCAACGTCCTGACTTTC

D gene: .
clone size: .
V gene: TRBV20-1
CDR3 length: 11
J gene: TRBJ2-7
CDR3 protein: CSADRVSEQYF
CDR3 DNA: TGCAGTGCTGACCGGGTTTCCGAGCAGTACTTC

D gene: TRBD1
clone size: .
V gene: TRBV11-2
CDR3 length: 15
J gene: TRBJ2-3
CDR3 protein: CASSLQGAPPDTQYF
CDR3 DNA: TGTGCCAGCAGCTTACAGGGGGCGCCGCCAGATACGCAGTATTTT

D gene: TRBD2
clone size: .
V gene: TRBV18
CDR3 length: 14
J gene: TRBJ2-1
CDR3 protein: CASSPGGGAHEQFF
CDR3 DNA: TGTGCCAGCTCACCAGGCGGGGGGGCCCATGAGCAGTTCTTC

D gene: .
clone size: once
V gene: TRBV6-2/TRBV6-3
CDR3 length: 14
J gene: TRBJ1-3
CDR3 protein: CASSLQRTGNTIYF
CDR3 DNA: TGTGCCAGCAGCTTACAGCGGACTGGAAACACCATATATTTT

D gene: .
clone size: .
V gene: TRBV9
CDR3 length: 15
J gene: TRBJ1-3
CDR3 protein: CASSATGNSGNTIYF
CDR3 DNA: TGTGCCAGCAGCGCTACGGGAAACTCTGGAAACACCATATATTTT

D gene: TRBD1
clone size: few
V gene: TRBV19
CDR3 length: 15
J gene: TRBJ2-1
CDR3 protein: CASSPDRSSYNEQFF
CDR3 DNA: TGTGCCAGTAGCCCGGACAGGAGCTCCTACAATGAGCAGTTCTTC

D gene: .
clone size: .
V gene: TRBV10-3
CDR3 length: 17
J gene: TRBJ2-3
CDR3 protein: CAITLMGPGGHTDTQYF
CDR3 DNA: TGTGCCATCACCTTAATGGGACCCGGCGGGCACACAGATACGCAGTATTTT

D gene: .
clone size: .
V gene: TRBV3-1/TRBV3-2
CDR3 length: 13
J gene: TRBJ2-7
CDR3 protein: CASSPGVTYEQYF
CDR3 DNA: TGTGCCAGCAGTCCAGGGGTAACCTACGAGCAGTACTTC

D gene: .
clone size: .
V gene: TRBV19
CDR3 length: 15
J gene: TRBJ2-1
CDR3 protein: CASKRRHADYDEQFF
CDR3 DNA: TGTGCCAGTAAACGACGCCACGCCGATTACGATGAGCAGTTCTTC

D gene: TRBD2
clone size: .
V gene: TRBV13
CDR3 length: 17
J gene: TRBJ2-1
CDR3 protein: CASSLEVAGSLWGEQFF
CDR3 DNA: TGTGCCAGCAGCTTAGAGGTAGCGGGAAGCCTATGGGGTGAGCAGTTCTTC

D gene: .
clone size: .
V gene: TRBV19
CDR3 length: 13
J gene: TRBJ2-1
CDR3 protein: CASNKHFYNEQFF
CDR3 DNA: TGTGCCAGTAACAAACATTTCTACAATGAGCAGTTCTTC

D gene: TRBD1
clone size: .
V gene: TRBV5-1
CDR3 length: 15
J gene: TRBJ2-1
CDR3 protein: CASSLEGQGNNEQFF
CDR3 DNA: TGCGCCAGCAGCTTGGAGGGACAGGGCAACAATGAGCAGTTCTTC

D gene: TRBD1
clone size: .
V gene: TRBV5-1
CDR3 length: 14
J gene: TRBJ1-2
CDR3 protein: CASSKGDSNYGYTF
CDR3 DNA: TGCGCCAGCAGCAAAGGGGACAGCAACTATGGCTACACCTTC

D gene: .
clone size: .
V gene: TRBV6-2/TRBV6-3
CDR3 length: 16
J gene: TRBJ1-5
CDR3 protein: CASSSPTGLGNQPQHF
CDR3 DNA: TGTGCCAGCAGTTCCCCGACAGGATTGGGTAATCAGCCCCAGCATTTT

D gene: TRBD1
clone size: .
V gene: TRBV5-6
CDR3 length: 14
J gene: TRBJ1-5
CDR3 protein: CASSPATGEQPQHF
CDR3 DNA: TGTGCCAGCAGCCCTGCGACAGGGGAGCAGCCCCAGCATTTT

D gene: .
clone size: .
V gene: TRBV9
CDR3 length: 13
J gene: TRBJ2-2
CDR3 protein: CASSPTSTGELFF
CDR3 DNA: TGTGCCAGCAGCCCGACCTCGACCGGGGAGCTGTTTTTT

D gene: TRBD2
clone size: .
V gene: TRBV4-3
CDR3 length: 19
J gene: TRBJ2-2
CDR3 protein: CASSQDLLAGAANTGELFF
CDR3 DNA: TGCGCCAGCAGCCAAGATCTACTAGCGGGGGCGGCGAACACCGGGGAGCTGTTTTTT

D gene: TRBD1
clone size: .
V gene: TRBV19
CDR3 length: 14
J gene: TRBJ2-3
CDR3 protein: CASTGTGGTDTQYF
CDR3 DNA: TGTGCCAGTACGGGGACAGGGGGCACAGATACGCAGTATTTT

D gene: .
clone size: .
V gene: TRBV11-1
CDR3 length: 14
J gene: TRBJ2-3
CDR3 protein: CASSPTYRTDTQYF
CDR3 DNA: TGTGCCAGCAGCCCGACTTACCGCACAGATACGCAGTATTTT

D gene: .
clone size: .
V gene: TRBV2
CDR3 length: 13
J gene: TRBJ1-1
CDR3 protein: CASTGILDTEAFF
CDR3 DNA: TGTGCCAGCACTGGCATCCTGGACACTGAAGCTTTCTTT

D gene: .
clone size: few
V gene: TRBV6-4
CDR3 length: 15
J gene: TRBJ2-3
CDR3 protein: CASSPGAGSTDTQYF
CDR3 DNA: TGTGCCAGCAGTCCCGGGGCGGGGAGCACAGATACGCAGTATTTT

D gene: .
clone size: .
V gene: TRBV7-9
CDR3 length: 15
J gene: TRBJ1-6
CDR3 protein: CASSLRDTDYGPLHF
CDR3 DNA: TGTGCCAGCAGCTTAAGGGACACGGATTATGGGCCCCTCCACTTT

D gene: .
clone size: .
V gene: TRBV5-6
CDR3 length: 14
J gene: TRBJ2-7
CDR3 protein: CASSWSIPPHEQYF
CDR3 DNA: TGTGCCAGCAGCTGGAGTATACCCCCCCACGAGCAGTACTTC